This T cell receptor (beta chain) was sequenced during a study of Graves' ophthalmopathy and Graves' hyperthyroidism. Background on the study: Peripheral blood collection took place at initial diagnosis, before any treatment.

Per the germline V gene, CDR1 is LNHDA and CDR2 is SQIVND (reference sequence). The CDR3 has 15 amino acids. Transcripts of RNA were the source for amplifying TCR beta CDR3 regions. Second-round multiplex PCR came after a first-round RT-PCR that employed HTBI primers. TCRdb reanalysed the multiplex PCR reads using MiXCR and keeps one entry per CDR3 protein. The table shows roughly 350,000 distinct CDR3 sequences, with about a sixth occurring only once. On this clonotype itself: Germline and junction disagree at one end, which may indicate a read error.

The authors defined stable hyperthyroidism as no ophthalmopathy within 18 months of follow-up. The PBMCs originated from approximately 10 ml of fresh peripheral blood. Sequencing was performed on peripheral blood. This sequence originates from an adult woman with stable Graves' hyperthyroidism. The chain uses TRBV19 and TRBJ2-2; D possibly corresponds to TRBD1 (6 bases). Written as DNA, the CDR3 is TGTGCCAGTAGTCCTCGGACAGTTGGCACCGTGGAGATGTTTTTT. Translated: CASSPRTVGTVEMFF.